The 10 T cell receptor beta chains below all came from one sample that was sequenced in a study of patients and donors after allogeneic stem cell transplantation. MiXCR, run by TCRdb on the RT-PCR reads, gives a single entry per CDR3 protein. The sample yields over 200,000 distinct CDR3 sequences, 38% seen once. The sample was blood, either unsorted or a sorted T cell fraction (not recorded which). The receptor set was obtained from a human donor who was either an allogeneic HSCT recipient or a stem cell or donor lymphocyte infusion donor (not recorded which). It is not recorded whose cells these are; they may come from a transplant donor.

This clonotype was seen a few times. This chain joins TRBV28 and TRBJ1-2; possibly TRBD1 for D (6 bases). V was shortened by 5 bases and J by 4 bases, with 11 bases between the two germline ends. The germline V gene encodes CDR1 MDHEN and CDR2 SYDVKM. This CDR3 has 13 residues. The CDR3 loop is CASSTGGLYGYTF. CDR3 nucleotides: TGTGCCAGCAGTACCGGGGGCCTCTATGGCTACACCTTC.

This clonotype was seen a few times. This chain uses TRBV24-1 with TRBJ2-1; TRBD1 is a possible D gene (6 bases). V shed 7 bases and J shed 7 bases, with 7 bases lying between them. The CDR3 is 11 residues long. Germline lookup yields CDR1 KGHDR and CDR2 SFDVKD. The CDR3 nucleotides are TGTGCCACCAGGAGGGGGAATGAGCAGTTCTTC. Residues: CATRRGNEQFF.

J is TRBJ2-1 and V is TRBV7-8; 7 bases fit TRBD2. Trimming cost V 5 bases and J 5 bases; bases outside gene matches: 6. CDR3 length equals 14 residues. Germline CDR1 SGHVS, CDR2 FQNEAQ. The CDR3: CASSLGTKDNEQFF. CDR3 sequence (DNA): TGTGCCAGCAGCCTCGGGACTAAGGACAATGAGCAGTTCTTC.

This clonotype was observed a handful of times. V is TRBV24-1 and J is TRBJ1-5, with D possibly being TRBD1 (5 bases). Looked up from germline, CDR1 is KGHDR and CDR2 is SFDVKD. CDR3 length: 14 residues. Trimming took off 4 bases at V and 6 bases at J, with 12 bases between the two ends. The CDR3: CATSDTKGPQPQHF. The CDR3 region has the DNA TGTGCCACCAGTGACACTAAGGGGCCTCAGCCCCAGCATTTT.

The CDR3 DNA reads as TGTGCCAGCACCGTCCAAATTAGCGGGGGAAACAATGAGCAGTTCTTC. This translates into CASTVQISGGNNEQFF. The chain joins TRBV27 to TRBJ2-1, with 9 positions matching TRBD2. V dropped 7 bases and J dropped 5; count of bases not matched to a gene: 12. CDR1 MNHEY and CDR2 SMNVEV come from the germline V gene (reference sequence). The CDR3 sequence is 16 residues long.

V gene TRBV20-1 combines with J gene TRBJ2-2; D gene ambiguous. The germline V gene has CDR1 DFQATT and CDR2 SNEGSKA (reference sequence). This CDR3 spans 13 amino acids. With 3 bases removed from V and 1 base from J, the gap between germline ends came to 6 bases. In nucleotides, the CDR3 is TGCAGTGCTAGGCACAAGAACACCGGGGAGCTGTTTTTT. Translating gives CSARHKNTGELFF.

The chain recombines TRBV20-1 with TRBJ1-3; maybe TRBD1 (5 bases). Germline CDR1 is DFQATT and CDR2 is SNEGSKA (reference sequence). The CDR3 totals 14 residues. Trimming left V 1 base short and J 2 bases short, with 9 bases between. This CDR3 reads CSARGLGAGNTIYF. CDR3 in DNA: TGCAGTGCTAGAGGGTTAGGGGCTGGAAACACCATATATTTT.

CDR3 residues: CSASISGMNTEAFF. For the CDR3, the DNA is TGCAGTGCTAGCATCTCAGGTATGAACACTGAAGCTTTCTTT. V gene TRBV20-1 combines with J gene TRBJ1-1; D is ambiguous. There are 14 residues in the CDR3. Germline CDR1 DFQATT, CDR2 SNEGSKA (reference sequence). The V gene lost 3 bases and the J gene lost 0 bases, with 11 bases spanning the gap.

The CDR3 here is CASSQIYEQYF. The CDR3 DNA reads TGTGCCAGCAGCCAGATCTACGAGCAGTACTTC. The chain employs TRBV7-9 and TRBJ2-7; D gene uncertain. Per germline, CDR1 SEHNR and CDR2 FQNEAQ (reference sequence). The ends were cut back, 5 bases at V and 3 bases at J, with 5 bases in the middle. The CDR3 length is 11 residues.

There are a few counts of this clonotype. The J gene is TRBJ1-3, the V gene TRBV30; 7 nucleotides match TRBD1. V was pared by 8 bases and J by 3 bases, with 7 bases of the junction left unmatched. The V gene's germline CDR1 is GTSNPN and CDR2 SVGIG (reference sequence). This CDR3 has 13 amino acids. The CDR3 reads CAGRQGGGNTIYF. The CDR3, as DNA: TGTGCCGGTCGACAGGGAGGTGGAAACACCATATATTTT.